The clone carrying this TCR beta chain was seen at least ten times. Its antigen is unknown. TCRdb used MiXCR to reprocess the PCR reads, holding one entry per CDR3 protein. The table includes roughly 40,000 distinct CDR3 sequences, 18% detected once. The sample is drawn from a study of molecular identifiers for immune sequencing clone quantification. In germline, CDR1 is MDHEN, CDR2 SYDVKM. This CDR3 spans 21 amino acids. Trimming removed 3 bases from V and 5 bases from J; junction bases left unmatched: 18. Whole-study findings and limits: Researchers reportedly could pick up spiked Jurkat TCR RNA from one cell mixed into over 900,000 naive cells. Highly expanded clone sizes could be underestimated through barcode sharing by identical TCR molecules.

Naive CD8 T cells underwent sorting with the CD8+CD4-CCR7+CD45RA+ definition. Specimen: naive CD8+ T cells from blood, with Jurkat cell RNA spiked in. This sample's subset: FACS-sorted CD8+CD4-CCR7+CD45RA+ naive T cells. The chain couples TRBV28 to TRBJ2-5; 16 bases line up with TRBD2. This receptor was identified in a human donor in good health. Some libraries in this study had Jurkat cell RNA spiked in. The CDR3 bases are TGTGCCAGCAGTTTTCCAACCCCGGGACTAGCGGGAGGGCCTTTCGGGGAGACCCAGTACTTC. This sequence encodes CASSFPTPGLAGGPFGETQYF.